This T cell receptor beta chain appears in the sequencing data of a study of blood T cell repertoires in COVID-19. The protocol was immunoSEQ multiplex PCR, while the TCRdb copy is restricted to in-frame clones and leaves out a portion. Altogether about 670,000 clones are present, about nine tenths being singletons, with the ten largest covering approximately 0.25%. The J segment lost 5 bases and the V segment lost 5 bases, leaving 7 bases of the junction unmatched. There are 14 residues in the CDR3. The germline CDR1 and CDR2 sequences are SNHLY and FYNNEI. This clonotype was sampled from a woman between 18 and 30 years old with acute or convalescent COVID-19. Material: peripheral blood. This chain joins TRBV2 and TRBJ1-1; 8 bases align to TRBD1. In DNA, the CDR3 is TGTGCCAGCAGTCAACAGGGGGGGACGACTGAAGCTTTCTTT. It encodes CASSQQGGTTEAFF.